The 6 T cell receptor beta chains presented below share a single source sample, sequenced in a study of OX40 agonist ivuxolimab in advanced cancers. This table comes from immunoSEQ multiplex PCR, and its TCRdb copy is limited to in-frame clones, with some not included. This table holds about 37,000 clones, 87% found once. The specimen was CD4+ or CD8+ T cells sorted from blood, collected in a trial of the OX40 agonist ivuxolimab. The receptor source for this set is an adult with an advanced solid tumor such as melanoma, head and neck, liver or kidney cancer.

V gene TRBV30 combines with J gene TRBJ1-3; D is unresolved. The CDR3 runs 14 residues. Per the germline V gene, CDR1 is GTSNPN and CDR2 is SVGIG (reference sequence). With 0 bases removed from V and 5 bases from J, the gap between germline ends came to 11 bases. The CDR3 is CAWSVYSGRNTIYF. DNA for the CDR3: TGTGCCTGGAGTGTGTACTCCGGCCGAAACACCATATATTTT.

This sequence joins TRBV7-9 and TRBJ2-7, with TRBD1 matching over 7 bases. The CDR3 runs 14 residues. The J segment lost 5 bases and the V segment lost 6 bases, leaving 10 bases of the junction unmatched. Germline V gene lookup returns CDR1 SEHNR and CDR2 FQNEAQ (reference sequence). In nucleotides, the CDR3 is TGTGCCAGCAGTCGTACAGGGGTAGCCCACGAGCAGTACTTC. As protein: CASSRTGVAHEQYF.

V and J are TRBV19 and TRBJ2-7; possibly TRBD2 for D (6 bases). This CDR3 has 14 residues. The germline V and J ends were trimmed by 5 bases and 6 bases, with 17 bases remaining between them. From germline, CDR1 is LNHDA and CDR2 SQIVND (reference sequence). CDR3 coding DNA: TGTGCCAGTAGTTCAGGGACTGGGATCGTCGAGCAGTACTTC. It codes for CASSSGTGIVEQYF.

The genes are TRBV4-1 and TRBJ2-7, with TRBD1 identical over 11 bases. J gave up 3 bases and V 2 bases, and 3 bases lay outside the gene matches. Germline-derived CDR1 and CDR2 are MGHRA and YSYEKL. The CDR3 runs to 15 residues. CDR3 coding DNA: TGCGCCAGCAGCCAAACCGGGACAGGGGGCTACGAGCAGTACTTC. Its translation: CASSQTGTGGYEQYF.

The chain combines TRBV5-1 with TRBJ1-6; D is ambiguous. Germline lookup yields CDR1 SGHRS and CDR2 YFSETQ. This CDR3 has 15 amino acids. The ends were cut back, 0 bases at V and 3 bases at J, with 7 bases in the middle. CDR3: CASSLGADYNSPLHF. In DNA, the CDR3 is TGCGCCAGCAGCTTGGGGGCCGACTATAATTCACCCCTCCACTTT.

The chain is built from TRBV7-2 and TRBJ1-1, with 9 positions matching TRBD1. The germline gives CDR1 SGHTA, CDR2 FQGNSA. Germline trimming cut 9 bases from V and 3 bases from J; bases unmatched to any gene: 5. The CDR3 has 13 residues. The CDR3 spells CASTGGRDTEAFF. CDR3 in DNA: TGTGCCAGTACAGGGGGCCGGGACACTGAAGCTTTCTTT. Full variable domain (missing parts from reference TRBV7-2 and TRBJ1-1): GAGVSQSPSNKVTEKGKDVELRCDPISGHTALYWYRQSLGQGLEFLIYFQGNSAPDKSGLPSDRFSAERTGGSVSTLTIQRTQQEDSAVYLCASTGGRDTEAFFGQGTRLTVV.